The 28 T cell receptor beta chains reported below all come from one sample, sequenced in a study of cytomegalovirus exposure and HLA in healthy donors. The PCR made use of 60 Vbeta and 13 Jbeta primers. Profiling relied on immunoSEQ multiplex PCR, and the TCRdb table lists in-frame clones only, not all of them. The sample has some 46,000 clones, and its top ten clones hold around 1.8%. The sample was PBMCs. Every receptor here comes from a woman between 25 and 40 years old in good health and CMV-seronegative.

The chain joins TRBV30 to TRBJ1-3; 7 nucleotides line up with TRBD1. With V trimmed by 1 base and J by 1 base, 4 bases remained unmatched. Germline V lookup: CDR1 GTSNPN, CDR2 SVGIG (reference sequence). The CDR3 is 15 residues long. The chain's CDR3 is CAWSGQGTSGNTIYF. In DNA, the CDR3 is TGTGCCTGGAGTGGACAGGGTACATCTGGAAACACCATATATTTT.

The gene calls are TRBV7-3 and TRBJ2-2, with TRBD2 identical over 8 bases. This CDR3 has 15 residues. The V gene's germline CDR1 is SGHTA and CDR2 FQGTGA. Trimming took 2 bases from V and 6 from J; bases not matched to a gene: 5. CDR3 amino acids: CASSLVGLGSGELFF. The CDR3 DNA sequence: TGTGCCAGCAGCTTAGTGGGACTAGGGTCCGGGGAGCTGTTTTTT. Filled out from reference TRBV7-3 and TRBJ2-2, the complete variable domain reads GAGVSQTPSNKVTEKGKYVELRCDPISGHTALYWYRQSLGQGPEFLIYFQGTGAADDSGLPNDRFFAVRPEGSVSTLKIQRTERGDSAVYLCASSLVGLGSGELFFGEGSRLTVL.

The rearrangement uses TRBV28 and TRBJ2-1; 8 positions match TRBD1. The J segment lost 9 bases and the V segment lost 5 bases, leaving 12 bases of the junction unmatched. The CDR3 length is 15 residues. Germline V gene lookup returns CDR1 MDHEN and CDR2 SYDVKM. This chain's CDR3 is CASSLGPGQGGEQFF. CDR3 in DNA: TGTGCCAGCAGTCTAGGCCCCGGACAGGGTGGTGAGCAGTTCTTC.

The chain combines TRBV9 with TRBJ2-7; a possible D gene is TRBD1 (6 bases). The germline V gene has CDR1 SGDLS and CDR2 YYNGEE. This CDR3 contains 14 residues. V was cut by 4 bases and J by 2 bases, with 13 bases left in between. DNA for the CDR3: TGTGCCAGCAGCACTACAGGGTACACCTACGAGCAGTACTTC. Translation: CASSTTGYTYEQYF.

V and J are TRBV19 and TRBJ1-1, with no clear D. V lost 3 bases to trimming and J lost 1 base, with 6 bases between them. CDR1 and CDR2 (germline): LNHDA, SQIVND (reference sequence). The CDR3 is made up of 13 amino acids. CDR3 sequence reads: CASSISGNTEAFF. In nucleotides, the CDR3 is TGTGCCAGTAGTATTTCCGGGAACACTGAAGCTTTCTTT.

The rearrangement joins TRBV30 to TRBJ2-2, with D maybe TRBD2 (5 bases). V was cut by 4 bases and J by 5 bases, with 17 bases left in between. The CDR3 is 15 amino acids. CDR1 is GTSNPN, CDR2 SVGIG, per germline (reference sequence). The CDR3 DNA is TGTGCCTGGAACTACGAACTAGGAGGAACCGGGGAGCTGTTTTTT. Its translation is CAWNYELGGTGELFF.

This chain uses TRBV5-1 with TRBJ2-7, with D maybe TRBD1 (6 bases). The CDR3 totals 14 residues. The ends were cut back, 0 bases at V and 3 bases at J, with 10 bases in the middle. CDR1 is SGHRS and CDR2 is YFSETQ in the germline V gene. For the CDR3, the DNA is TGCGCCAGCAGCTTGGACAGGGAGTACTACGAGCAGTACTTC. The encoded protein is CASSLDREYYEQYF.

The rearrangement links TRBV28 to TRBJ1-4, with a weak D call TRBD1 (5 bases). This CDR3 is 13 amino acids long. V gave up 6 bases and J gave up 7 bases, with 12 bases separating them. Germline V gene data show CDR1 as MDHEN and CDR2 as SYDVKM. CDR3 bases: TGTGCCAGCAGGGTCAGGGTGGCTGAAAAACTGTTTTTT. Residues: CASRVRVAEKLFF. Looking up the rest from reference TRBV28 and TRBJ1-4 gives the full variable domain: DVKVTQSSRYLVKRTGEKVFLECVQDMDHENMFWYRQDPGLGLRLIYFSYDVKMKEKGDIPEGYSVSREKKERFSLILESASTNQTSMYLCASRVRVAEKLFFGSGTQLSVL.

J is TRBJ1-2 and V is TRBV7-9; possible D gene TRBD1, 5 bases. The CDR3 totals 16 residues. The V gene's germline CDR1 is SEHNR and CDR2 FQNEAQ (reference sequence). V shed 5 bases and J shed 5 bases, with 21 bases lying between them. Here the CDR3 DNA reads TGTGCCAGCAGCCCGACTATGGGGGGGACGGAGTATGGCTACACCTTC. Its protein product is CASSPTMGGTEYGYTF. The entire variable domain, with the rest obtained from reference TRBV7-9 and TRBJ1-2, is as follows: DTGVSQNPRHKITKRGQNVTFRCDPISEHNRLYWYRQTLGQGPEFLTYFQNEAQLEKSRLLSDRFSAERPKGSFSTLEIQRTEQGDSAMYLCASSPTMGGTEYGYTFGSGTRLTVV.

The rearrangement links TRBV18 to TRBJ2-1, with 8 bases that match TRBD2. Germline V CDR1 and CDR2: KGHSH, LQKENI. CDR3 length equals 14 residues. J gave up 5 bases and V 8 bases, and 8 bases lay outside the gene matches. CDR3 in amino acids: CASTAGVAHNEQFF. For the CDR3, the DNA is TGTGCCAGCACAGCGGGAGTAGCCCACAATGAGCAGTTCTTC.

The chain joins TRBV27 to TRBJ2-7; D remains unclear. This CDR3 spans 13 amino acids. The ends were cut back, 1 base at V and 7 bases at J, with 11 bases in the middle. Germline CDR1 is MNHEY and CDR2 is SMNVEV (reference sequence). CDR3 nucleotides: TGTGCCAGCAGTTTATTTTGGAGTGAAGAGCAGTACTTC. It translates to CASSLFWSEEQYF.

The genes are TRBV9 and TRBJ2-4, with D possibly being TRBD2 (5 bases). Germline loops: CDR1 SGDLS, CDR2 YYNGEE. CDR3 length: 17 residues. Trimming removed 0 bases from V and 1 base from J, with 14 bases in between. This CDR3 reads CASSVGYGLQAKNIQYF. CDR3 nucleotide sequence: TGTGCCAGCAGCGTAGGATACGGACTCCAGGCCAAAAACATTCAGTACTTC.

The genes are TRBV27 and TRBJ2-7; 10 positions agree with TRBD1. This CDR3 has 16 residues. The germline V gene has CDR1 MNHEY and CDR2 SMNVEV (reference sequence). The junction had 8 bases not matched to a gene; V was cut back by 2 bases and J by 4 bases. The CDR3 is CASSLKPPDRGYEQYF. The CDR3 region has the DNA TGTGCCAGCAGTTTAAAGCCCCCGGACAGGGGGTACGAGCAGTACTTC.

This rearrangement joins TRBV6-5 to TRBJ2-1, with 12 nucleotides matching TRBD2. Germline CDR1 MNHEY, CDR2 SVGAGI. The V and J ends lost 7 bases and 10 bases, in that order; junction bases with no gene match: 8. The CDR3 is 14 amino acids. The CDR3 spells CASNRLAGDPEQFF. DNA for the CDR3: TGTGCCAGCAACCGACTAGCGGGGGACCCGGAGCAGTTCTTC.

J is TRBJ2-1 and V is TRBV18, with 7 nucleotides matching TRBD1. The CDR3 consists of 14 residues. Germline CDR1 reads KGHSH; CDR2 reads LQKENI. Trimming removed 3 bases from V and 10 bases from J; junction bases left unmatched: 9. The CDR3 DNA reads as TGTGCCAGCTCACCTAGTGACAGGGTTGGGGAGCAGTTCTTC. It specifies CASSPSDRVGEQFF. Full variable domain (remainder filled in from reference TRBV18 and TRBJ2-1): NAGVMQNPRHLVRRRGQEARLRCSPMKGHSHVYWYRQLPEEGLKFMVYLQKENIIDESGMPKERFSAEFPKEGPSILRIQQVVRGDSAAYFCASSPSDRVGEQFFGPGTRLTVL.

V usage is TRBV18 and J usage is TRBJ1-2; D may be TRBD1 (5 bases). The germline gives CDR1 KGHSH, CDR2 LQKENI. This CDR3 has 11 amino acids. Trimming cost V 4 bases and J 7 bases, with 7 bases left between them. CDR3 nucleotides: TGTGCCAGCTCACTTGACAGTGGCTACACCTTC. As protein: CASSLDSGYTF.

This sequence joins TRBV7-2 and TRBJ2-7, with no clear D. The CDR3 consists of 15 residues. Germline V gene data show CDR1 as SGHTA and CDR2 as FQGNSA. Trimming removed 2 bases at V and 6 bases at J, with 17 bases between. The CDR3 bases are TGTGCCAGCAGCTTAAGGCGAGGTCACGCCGGCGAGCAGTACTTC. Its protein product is CASSLRRGHAGEQYF.

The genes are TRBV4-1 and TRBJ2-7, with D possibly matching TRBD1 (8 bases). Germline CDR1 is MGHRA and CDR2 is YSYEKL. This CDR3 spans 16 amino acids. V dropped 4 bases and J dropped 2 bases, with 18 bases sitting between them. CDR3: CASSPRQGRGPYEQYF. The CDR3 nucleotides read TGCGCCAGCAGCCCGAGACAGGGGAGGGGCCCCTACGAGCAGTACTTC.

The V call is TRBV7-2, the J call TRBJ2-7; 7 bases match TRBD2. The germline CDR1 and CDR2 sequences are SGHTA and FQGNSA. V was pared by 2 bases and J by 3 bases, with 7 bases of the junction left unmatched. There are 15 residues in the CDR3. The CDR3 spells CASSLTGGTRYEQYF. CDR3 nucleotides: TGTGCCAGCAGCTTAACGGGGGGTACTCGCTACGAGCAGTACTTC.

The CDR3: CASRELAFPEQYF. DNA of the CDR3: TGTGCCAGCAGGGAGTTGGCTTTCCCCGAGCAGTACTTC. This sequence joins TRBV6-5 and TRBJ2-7, with D uncertain. The V end lost 6 bases, the J end lost 6 bases, and 15 bases lay between the germline ends. CDR3 length: 13 amino acids. The germline V gene has CDR1 MNHEY and CDR2 SVGAGI.

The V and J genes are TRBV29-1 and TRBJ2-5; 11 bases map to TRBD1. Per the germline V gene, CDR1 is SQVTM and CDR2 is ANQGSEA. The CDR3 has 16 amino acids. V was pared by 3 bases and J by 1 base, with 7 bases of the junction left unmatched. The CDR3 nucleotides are TGCAGCGTTGATGGGACAGGGGGTAGGCGCCAAGAGACCCAGTACTTC. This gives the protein CSVDGTGGRRQETQYF.

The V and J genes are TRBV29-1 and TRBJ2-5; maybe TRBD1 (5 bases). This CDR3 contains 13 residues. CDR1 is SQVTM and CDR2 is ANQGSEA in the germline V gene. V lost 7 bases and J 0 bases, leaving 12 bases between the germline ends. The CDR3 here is CSALGVNQETQYF. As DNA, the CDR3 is TGCAGCGCCCTAGGGGTGAACCAAGAGACCCAGTACTTC.

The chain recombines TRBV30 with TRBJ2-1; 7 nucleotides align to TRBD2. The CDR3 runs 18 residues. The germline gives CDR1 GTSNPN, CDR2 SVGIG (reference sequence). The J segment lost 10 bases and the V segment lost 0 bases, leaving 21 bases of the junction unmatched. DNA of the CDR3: TGTGCCTGGAGTGTACGCGGTAGCGGGTTCCCCCCTGCGGGAGAGCAGTTCTTC. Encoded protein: CAWSVRGSGFPPAGEQFF.

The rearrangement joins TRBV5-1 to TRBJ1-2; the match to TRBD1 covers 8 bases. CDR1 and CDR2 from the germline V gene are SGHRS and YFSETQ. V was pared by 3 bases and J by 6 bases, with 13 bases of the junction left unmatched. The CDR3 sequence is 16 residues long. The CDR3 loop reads CASSSSSKGQVDGYTF. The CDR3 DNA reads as TGCGCCAGCAGCTCGAGCTCCAAGGGACAGGTGGATGGCTACACCTTC.

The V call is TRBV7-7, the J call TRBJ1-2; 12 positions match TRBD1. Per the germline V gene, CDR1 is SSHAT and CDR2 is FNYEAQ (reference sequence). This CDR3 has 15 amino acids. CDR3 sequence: CARGTGGPANYGYTF. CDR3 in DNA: TGTGCTAGGGGGACAGGGGGCCCAGCTAACTATGGCTACACCTTC.

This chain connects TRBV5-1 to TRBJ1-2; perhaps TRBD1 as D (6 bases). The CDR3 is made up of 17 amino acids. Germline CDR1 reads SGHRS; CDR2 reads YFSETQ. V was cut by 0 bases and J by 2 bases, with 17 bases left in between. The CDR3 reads CASSLAPWTVANYGYTF. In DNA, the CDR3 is TGCGCCAGCAGCTTGGCCCCGTGGACAGTGGCGAACTATGGCTACACCTTC.

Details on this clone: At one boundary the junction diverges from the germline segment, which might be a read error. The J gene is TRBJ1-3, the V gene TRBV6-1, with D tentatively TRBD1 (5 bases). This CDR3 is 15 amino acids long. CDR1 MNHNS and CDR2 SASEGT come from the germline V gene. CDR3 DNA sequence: TGTGCCAGCAGAGAAGCGGGGGGCTCTGGAAACACCATATATTTT. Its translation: CASREAGGSGNTIYF.

Here the CDR3 DNA reads TGTGCCAGCAGGCGCGGGAGGAACACTGAAGCTTTCTTT. Translating it yields CASRRGRNTEAFF. The chain joins TRBV28 to TRBJ1-1, with D unclear. Deletions cut 6 bases from V and 1 base from J, with 9 bases between. Looked up from germline, CDR1 is MDHEN and CDR2 is SYDVKM. The CDR3 has 13 residues.